A selection of T cell receptor beta chains follows, all from one sample in a study of cytomegalovirus exposure and HLA in healthy donors. Libraries were prepared by immunoSEQ multiplex PCR; TCRdb keeps only in-frame clonotypes and omits some of them. The repertoire holds 160,000 or so clones, with approximately 88% as singletons. The specimen was PBMCs. These receptors originate from a woman between 18 and 30 years old in good health and CMV-seronegative. Both conserved end residues are part of each CDR3. A D gene is named only where the DNA matches it firmly. Size tells how often a clone was seen (once, few, many) or the class of an expanded clone, and some rows leave it out.

>.|TRBJ2-2|TRBV7-2|TRBD2
CASSLGPGLGNTGELFF
TGTGCCAGCAGCTTAGGACCGGGACTAGGGAACACCGGGGAGCTGTTTTTT
>.|TRBJ1-1|TRBV9|TRBD1
CASSADRGRGTEAFF
TGTGCCAGCAGCGCCGACAGGGGGCGAGGTACTGAAGCTTTCTTT
>once|TRBJ1-4|TRBV10-1|.
CASSDPGSANEKLFF
TGCGCCAGCAGTGATCCCGGGTCGGCTAATGAAAAACTGTTTTTT
>once|TRBJ2-3|TRBV5-4|TRBD2
CASTKWTSGETDTQYF
TGTGCCAGCACCAAATGGACTAGCGGGGAGACAGATACGCAGTATTTT
>.|TRBJ1-5|TRBV28|TRBD1
CASSYILGQGDQPQHF
TGTGCCAGCAGTTACATCCTCGGACAGGGCGATCAGCCCCAGCATTTT
>.|TRBJ1-2|TRBV4-1|TRBD1
CASSQRQGGIYGYTF
TGCGCCAGCAGCCAACGACAGGGGGGCATCTATGGCTACACCTTC
>.|TRBJ1-2|TRBV5-4|.
CASSLERAVYGYTF
TGTGCCAGCAGCTTGGAGAGGGCCGTCTATGGCTACACCTTC
>.|TRBJ1-2|TRBV2|TRBD1
CASGTGDGYTF
TGTGCCAGTGGGACAGGGGATGGCTACACCTTC
>.|TRBJ2-7|TRBV7-2|.
CASASPPDGWASYEQYF
TGTGCCAGCGCCTCACCGCCTGACGGTTGGGCATCCTACGAGCAGTACTTC
>.|TRBJ1-2|TRBV19|TRBD1
CASSIVGTVNYGYTF
TGTGCCAGTAGTATAGTGGGGACAGTCAACTATGGCTACACCTTC
>.|TRBJ1-4|TRBV7-6|TRBD1
CASSRTGVINEKLFF
TGTGCCAGCAGCCGGACAGGGGTTATTAATGAAAAACTGTTTTTT
>.|TRBJ1-6|TRBV6-5|TRBD1
CASSRYGTDNSPLHF
TGTGCCAGCAGCCGATACGGGACAGATAATTCACCCCTCCACTTT
>.|TRBJ1-2|TRBV19|.
CASSPTENYGYTF
TGTGCCAGTAGTCCGACGGAGAACTATGGCTACACCTTC
>.|TRBJ1-2|TRBV29-1|TRBD1
CSVEQDRGDSYTF
TGCAGCGTTGAACAGGACAGGGGGGATAGCTACACCTTC
>.|TRBJ1-6|TRBV2|.
CASSAEFDSPLHF
TGTGCCAGCAGTGCAGAATTCGATTCACCCCTCCACTTT
>few|TRBJ1-1|TRBV4-1|.
CASSQAGTSRTEAFF
TGCGCCAGCAGCCAAGCCGGGACATCGAGGACTGAAGCTTTCTTT
>.|TRBJ2-7|TRBV19|TRBD2
CASSPTSGGPYEQHF
TGTGCCAGTAGCCCAACTAGCGGGGGTCCCTACGAGCAGCACTTC
>once|TRBJ2-7|TRBV7-9|.
CASSVHRAPYEQYF
TGTGCCAGCAGCGTCCACAGGGCTCCTTACGAGCAGTACTTC
>.|TRBJ1-3|TRBV7-9|.
CASTGVSRNTIYF
TGTGCCAGCACAGGGGTCAGTCGAAACACCATATATTTT
>.|TRBJ1-2|TRBV11-2|TRBD1
CASSLEDRGNYGYTF
TGTGCCAGCAGCTTAGAAGACAGGGGAAACTATGGCTACACCTTC
>.|TRBJ2-1|TRBV4-1|.
CASSLGGTTYNEQFF
TGCGCCAGCAGCCTTGGGGGGACCACCTACAATGAGCAGTTCTTC
>.|TRBJ2-2|TRBV4-1|.
CASSQDRGLAGELFF
TGCGCCAGCAGCCAAGATAGGGGGTTGGCCGGGGAGCTGTTTTTT
>.|TRBJ2-5|TRBV15|TRBD2
CATSTLSGGGETQYF
TGTGCCACCAGCACCCTTAGCGGGGGCGGGGAGACCCAGTACTTC
>.|TRBJ2-2|TRBV10-3|TRBD2
CAIRPFSGVNTGELFF
TGTGCCATCAGACCTTTTAGCGGGGTGAACACCGGGGAGCTGTTTTTT
>.|TRBJ1-1|TRBV19|TRBD1
CASSTPGQSFLQAFF
TGTGCCAGTAGTACTCCGGGACAGAGCTTTTTACAAGCTTTCTTT
>.|TRBJ1-2|TRBV2|TRBD1
CASSEWGQGAYGYTF
TGTGCCAGCAGTGAATGGGGACAGGGAGCCTATGGCTACACCTTC
>.|TRBJ2-1|TRBV6-1|.
CASRAAGSYYNEQFF
TGTGCCAGCAGGGCAGCGGGCAGTTACTACAATGAGCAGTTCTTC
>.|TRBJ1-2|TRBV4-2|.
CASSQLCSANYGYTF
TGTGCCAGCAGCCAATTATGCAGCGCTAACTATGGCTACACCTTC
>.|TRBJ1-2|TRBV7-3|.
CASSLSAGTRLGYTF
TGTGCCAGCAGCTTAAGCGCTGGGACACGGCTTGGCTACACCTTC
>.|TRBJ2-7|TRBV10-2|.
CASSESTRRRGPNEQYF
TGCGCCAGCAGTGAGTCGACTCGCCGGCGGGGGCCCAACGAGCAGTACTTC
>.|TRBJ1-1|TRBV6-5|.
CASSTGTLAFF
TGTGCCAGCAGCACAGGGACATTAGCTTTCTTT
>.|TRBJ2-1|TRBV7-9|TRBD2
CASSSSGGYNEQFF
TGTGCCAGCAGCTCAAGCGGGGGCTACAATGAGCAGTTCTTC
>.|TRBJ1-1|TRBV19|.
CASSPPGREMNTEAFF
TGTGCCAGTAGTCCCCCGGGGCGGGAAATGAACACTGAAGCTTTCTTT
>once|TRBJ2-7|TRBV18|.
CASSVAGAYEQYF
TGTGCCAGCTCAGTTGCAGGGGCCTACGAGCAGTACTTC
>.|TRBJ2-6|TRBV11-3|TRBD1
CASRPGQGFLGANGLTF
TGTGCCAGCAGGCCGGGACAGGGATTTTTAGGTGCCAACGGCCTGACTTTC
>.|TRBJ1-1|TRBV19|.
CASSVIRDKNYEAFF
TGTGCCAGTAGTGTAATCCGGGACAAGAATTATGAAGCTTTCTTT
>few|TRBJ1-5|TRBV6-1|.
CASSEYSGGNQPQHF
TGTGCCAGCAGTGAATATTCAGGGGGCAATCAGCCCCAGCATTTT
>.|TRBJ1-1|TRBV11-2|TRBD1
CASSSTGWNTEAFF
TGTGCCAGCAGCTCGACAGGGTGGAACACTGAAGCTTTCTTT
>.|TRBJ2-3|TRBV27|TRBD2
CASTPEKTSGGWMDTQYF
TGTGCCAGCACCCCCGAAAAAACTAGCGGGGGCTGGATGGATACGCAGTATTTT
>.|TRBJ2-7|TRBV5-1|TRBD2
CASSPYVGGIYEQYF
TGCGCCAGCAGCCCCTACGTCGGGGGGATCTACGAGCAGTACTTC
>.|TRBJ2-2|TRBV7-9|.
CASSFLGATGELFF
TGTGCCAGCAGCTTTCTAGGGGCCACCGGGGAGCTGTTTTTT
>.|TRBJ2-1|TRBV2|TRBD2
CASGGGTGNSYNEQFF
TGTGCCAGTGGGGGGGGGACCGGAAACTCCTACAATGAGCAGTTCTTC
>.|TRBJ1-4|TRBV6-5|TRBD1
CASSYSGTGVGEKLFF
TGTGCCAGCAGTTACTCGGGGACAGGGGTTGGGGAAAAACTGTTTTTT
>.|TRBJ1-2|TRBV6-5|.
CASSEASGDSGYTF
TGTGCCAGCAGTGAGGCCTCAGGGGATTCAGGCTACACCTTC
>.|TRBJ2-1|TRBV5-8|.
CASSPPNTPSEQFF
TGTGCCAGCAGCCCCCCCAATACACCCAGTGAGCAGTTCTTC
>.|TRBJ2-7|TRBV5-5|TRBD1
CASSLGTPGTGDSYEQYF
TGTGCCAGCAGCTTGGGCACCCCCGGGACAGGGGACTCCTACGAGCAGTACTTC